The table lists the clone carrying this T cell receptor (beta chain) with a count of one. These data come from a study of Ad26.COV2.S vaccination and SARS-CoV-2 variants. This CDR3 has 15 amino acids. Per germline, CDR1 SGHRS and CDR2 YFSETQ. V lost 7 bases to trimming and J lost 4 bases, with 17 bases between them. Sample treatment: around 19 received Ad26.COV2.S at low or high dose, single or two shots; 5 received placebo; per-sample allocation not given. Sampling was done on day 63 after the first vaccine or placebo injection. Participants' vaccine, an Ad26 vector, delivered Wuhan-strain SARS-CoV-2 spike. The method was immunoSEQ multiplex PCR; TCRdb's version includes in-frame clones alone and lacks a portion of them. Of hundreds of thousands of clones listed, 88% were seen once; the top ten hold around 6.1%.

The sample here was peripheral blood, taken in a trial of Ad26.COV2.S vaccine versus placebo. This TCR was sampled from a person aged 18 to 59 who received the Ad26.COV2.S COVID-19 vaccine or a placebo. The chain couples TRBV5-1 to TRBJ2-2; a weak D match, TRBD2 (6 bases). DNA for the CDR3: TGCGCCAGCGTTTATGGGGGGACGGTCACCGGGGAGCTGTTTTTT. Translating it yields CASVYGGTVTGELFF. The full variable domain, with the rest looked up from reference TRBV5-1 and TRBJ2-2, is KAGVTQTPRYLIKTRGQQVTLSCSPISGHRSVSWYQQTPGQGLQFLFEYFSETQRNKGNFPGRFSGRQFSNSRSEMNVSTLELGDSALYLCASVYGGTVTGELFFGEGSRLTVL.